This record covers a single T cell receptor beta chain. This sample stems from a study of Ad26.COV2.S vaccination and SARS-CoV-2 variants. The CDR3 has 15 residues. Germline values: CDR1 KGHSH, CDR2 LQKENI. Trimming cost V 6 bases and J 6 bases, with 18 bases left between them. Measured with immunoSEQ multiplex PCR; TCRdb has only the in-frame clones, and not every one. The data contain about 680,000 clones, approximately 88% of them singletons. This sample's treatment: roughly 18 received Ad26.COV2.S at low or high dose, single or two shots; about 5 received placebo; per-sample allocation not given. Day 63 following the first vaccine or placebo injection was when the samples were taken.

This material consisted of peripheral blood, taken in a trial of Ad26.COV2.S vaccine versus placebo. This TCR was sampled from a person aged 18-60 years who received the Ad26.COV2.S COVID-19 vaccine or a placebo. This sequence joins TRBV18 and TRBJ1-3; unclear D gene. CDR3 nucleotides: TGTGCCAGCTCGCTAGCCGACGGGTTTGAAAACACCATATATTTT. It translates to CASSLADGFENTIYF. The complete variable domain, with remaining parts taken from reference TRBV18 and TRBJ1-3, reads NAGVMQNPRHLVRRRGQEARLRCSPMKGHSHVYWYRQLPEEGLKFMVYLQKENIIDESGMPKERFSAEFPKEGPSILRIQQVVRGDSAAYFCASSLADGFENTIYFGEGSWLTVV.